The 21 T cell receptor beta chains below all came from one sample that was sequenced in a study of blood T cell repertoires in COVID-19. The method was immunoSEQ multiplex PCR; TCRdb's version includes in-frame clones alone and lacks a portion of them. The repertoire consists of under 95,000 clones, with 79% occurring once and the leading ten covering around 11%. The sample was peripheral blood. All receptors come from a man aged 65 to 79 with acute or convalescent COVID-19.

This sequence joins TRBV11-2 and TRBJ2-2; 8 bases are shared with TRBD2. The V and J ends lost 3 bases and 4 bases, in that order; junction bases with no gene match: 4. Germline CDR1 SGHAT, CDR2 FQNNGV. CDR3 length: 15 residues. In DNA form, the CDR3 reads TGTGCCAGCAGCTTTGGGACTAGTTCCACCGGGGAGCTGTTTTTT. Protein product: CASSFGTSSTGELFF.

This chain links TRBV10-1 with TRBJ2-5; TRBD1 matches 7 bases. Germline V gene data show CDR1 as WNHNN and CDR2 as SYGVQD (reference sequence). V dropped 2 bases and J dropped 8; count of bases not matched to a gene: 11. This CDR3 is built from 15 residues. The CDR3 sequence is CASSEGGRGTGTQYF. In nucleotides, the CDR3 is TGCGCCAGCAGTGAGGGAGGCAGGGGGACGGGAACCCAGTACTTC.

The chain is built from TRBV7-2 and TRBJ2-5; D is perhaps TRBD1 (7 bases). Trimming removed 4 bases from V and 6 bases from J, with 18 bases in between. Germline V gives CDR1 SGHTA, CDR2 FQGNSA. There are 15 residues in the CDR3. The CDR3, as DNA: TGTGCCAGCAGCTGGCGGGACAGCCCACCTCAGACCCAGTACTTC. Its translation is CASSWRDSPPQTQYF.

The rearrangement joins TRBV11-2 to TRBJ2-1; D may be TRBD1 (6 bases). V dropped 0 bases and J dropped 5 bases, with 14 bases sitting between them. The CDR3 has 16 amino acids. CDR1 is SGHAT, CDR2 FQNNGV, per germline. This CDR3 reads CASSLDLQGRHNEQFF. The DNA of the CDR3 is TGTGCCAGCAGCTTAGATCTCCAGGGGCGACACAATGAGCAGTTCTTC.

The chain joins TRBV18 to TRBJ1-2; TRBD1 matches 7 bases. The CDR3 sequence is 13 residues long. Germline CDR1 is KGHSH and CDR2 is LQKENI. The V and J ends lost 3 bases and 4 bases, in that order; junction bases with no gene match: 2. In DNA form, the CDR3 reads TGTGCCAGCTCACCGGGACAGATCTATGGCTACACCTTC. Encoded protein: CASSPGQIYGYTF. The full variable domain, in which reference TRBV18 and TRBJ1-2 provide the parts outside the CDR3, is NAGVMQNPRHLVRRRGQEARLRCSPMKGHSHVYWYRQLPEEGLKFMVYLQKENIIDESGMPKERFSAEFPKEGPSILRIQQVVRGDSAAYFCASSPGQIYGYTFGSGTRLTVV.

This chain's CDR3 is CASSSRGGLAGRETQYF. The CDR3, as DNA: TGTGCCAGCAGCTCACGGGGGGGACTAGCGGGGCGAGAGACCCAGTACTTC. The chain recombines TRBV7-6 with TRBJ2-5; 13 nucleotides align to TRBD2. V trimming: 4 bases; J trimming: 4 bases; junction bases outside the gene matches: 9. The CDR3 totals 17 residues. Germline V CDR1 and CDR2: SGHVS, FNYEAQ.

V usage is TRBV11-2 and J usage is TRBJ1-4; maybe TRBD1 (5 bases). CDR3 length: 16 amino acids. Germline V CDR1 and CDR2: SGHAT, FQNNGV. V was trimmed by 4 bases and J by 4 bases, leaving 16 bases between them. This CDR3 reads CASSSGGEQFNEKLFF. CDR3 nucleotides: TGTGCCAGCAGCTCTGGAGGGGAACAGTTTAATGAAAAACTGTTTTTT.

The chain is built from TRBV11-2 and TRBJ1-2; TRBD1 aligns across 9 bases. The CDR3 is made up of 15 amino acids. V dropped 4 bases and J dropped 4; count of bases not matched to a gene: 7. Germline CDR1 and CDR2: SGHAT and FQNNGV. This CDR3 is CASSWNRGPGYGYTF. CDR3 in DNA: TGTGCCAGCAGCTGGAACAGGGGGCCTGGCTATGGCTACACCTTC. Using reference TRBV11-2 and TRBJ1-2 for the parts outside the CDR3, the full variable domain is EAGVAQSPRYKIIEKRQSVAFWCNPISGHATLYWYQQILGQGPKLLIQFQNNGVVDDSQLPKDRFSAERLKGVDSTLKIQPAKLEDSAVYLCASSWNRGPGYGYTFGSGTRLTVV.

This chain joins TRBV18 and TRBJ2-7; D possibly corresponds to TRBD1 (6 bases). Trimming took 6 bases from V and 3 from J, leaving 21 bases between them. There are 16 residues in the CDR3. Germline V lookup: CDR1 KGHSH, CDR2 LQKENI. In nucleotides, the CDR3 is TGTGCCAGCTCGGGGGCTGGTGCGGGTGAACGCTACGAGCAGTACTTC. This sequence encodes CASSGAGAGERYEQYF.

Only a few counts were recorded for this clone. The gene calls are TRBV6-1 and TRBJ2-7; D possibly corresponds to TRBD1 (6 bases). The CDR3 is 16 residues long. The germline gives CDR1 MNHNS, CDR2 SASEGT. V lost 0 bases and J lost 1, with 13 bases in between. The CDR3 bases are TGTGCCAGCAGTGAAGCCAGCTGGGACACTTCCTACGAGCAGTACTTC. Amino acid sequence: CASSEASWDTSYEQYF.

Concerning this clone: The junction shows a germline mismatch at one end, possibly a read error. The chain combines TRBV10-3 with TRBJ2-1; D is uncertain. The germline CDR1 and CDR2 sequences are ENHRY and SYGVKD. This CDR3 is built from 11 residues. The CDR3 coding sequence is TGTGCCATCAGTGAGTCCTTCCCCCGTGTCTTC. Its protein is CAISESFPRVF.

The chain is built from TRBV29-1 and TRBJ2-5, with unresolved D. In germline, CDR1 is SQVTM, CDR2 ANQGSEA. Trimming stripped 4 bases from V and 2 bases from J, with 8 bases between. This CDR3 spans 12 amino acids. For the CDR3, the DNA is TGCAGCGTTGTTCCCATGCAAGAGACCCAGTACTTC. It yields the protein CSVVPMQETQYF.

This clone was picked up one time. V is TRBV5-1 and J is TRBJ2-2, with D tentatively TRBD2 (5 bases). The CDR3 length is 16 residues. V dropped 1 base and J dropped 5 bases, with 15 bases sitting between them. Per the germline V gene, CDR1 is SGHRS and CDR2 is YFSETQ. In DNA form, the CDR3 reads TGCGCCAGCAGCTTGTATGCGGGTGTGTATACCGGGGAGCTGTTTTTT. Amino acids: CASSLYAGVYTGELFF.

This chain connects TRBV13 to TRBJ2-3; no reliable D call. V was clipped by 2 bases and J by 4 bases, with 7 bases between them. Per the germline V gene, CDR1 is PRHDT and CDR2 is FYEKMQ (reference sequence). The CDR3 extends over 13 amino acids. CDR3 in amino acids: CASSLRVADTQYF. The DNA of the CDR3 is TGTGCCAGCAGCTTAAGAGTGGCAGATACGCAGTATTTT.

The chain recombines TRBV5-3 with TRBJ2-7; 7 bases line up with TRBD1. TRBV5-3 belongs to the ORF category, with a function that is uncertain. The V segment lost 1 base and the J segment 0 bases; nucleotides outside the gene matches: 7. The CDR3 contains 16 residues. The CDR3 bases are TGTGCCAGAAGCTTGAGAGGGACAGAGAGCTCCTACGAGCAGTACTTC. It encodes CARSLRGTESSYEQYF.

This clone was seen only a few times. V is TRBV28 and J is TRBJ2-5; TRBD1 matches 12 bases. V lost 2 bases and J lost 4; bases outside the gene matches: 5. The CDR3 sequence is 16 residues long. Germline V gene data show CDR1 as MDHEN and CDR2 as SYDVKM. The CDR3 DNA is TGTGCCAGCAGTTTAACCGGGACAGGGGGCTCAGAGACCCAGTACTTC. This encodes CASSLTGTGGSETQYF. Supplemented by reference TRBV28 and TRBJ2-5, the full variable domain reads DVKVTQSSRYLVKRTGEKVFLECVQDMDHENMFWYRQDPGLGLRLIYFSYDVKMKEKGDIPEGYSVSREKKERFSLILESASTNQTSMYLCASSLTGTGGSETQYFGPGTRLLVL.

This clone was seen only a few times. V is TRBV18 and J is TRBJ2-7; D gene unclear. V gave up 5 bases and J gave up 6 bases, with 14 bases separating them. There are 13 residues in the CDR3. Germline V gene sequence: CDR1 KGHSH, CDR2 LQKENI. CDR3 residues: CASSADSSAEQYV. The DNA for the CDR3 is TGTGCCAGCTCAGCTGACTCCTCTGCCGAGCAGTACGTC.

CDR3 protein: CASSQAASGHTGELFF. In nucleotides, the CDR3 is TGTGCCAGCAGCCAAGCGGCTAGCGGCCACACCGGGGAGCTGTTTTTT. V is TRBV4-2 and J is TRBJ2-2; 7 nucleotides match TRBD2. The V gene end was trimmed by 1 base and the J gene end by 3 bases; junction bases not matched to a gene: 5. There are 16 residues in the CDR3. Germline CDR1 reads LGHNA; CDR2 reads YNFKEQ.

This clone came up a few times. The chain carries TRBV7-9 and TRBJ2-3, with D perhaps matching TRBD2 (5 bases). V lost 7 bases, J lost 4 bases, and 15 bases lay in between. CDR1 and CDR2 (germline): SEHNR, FQNEAQ (reference sequence). The CDR3 is 14 residues long. CDR3 protein: CASIILEGSDTQYF. Written as DNA, the CDR3 is TGTGCCAGCATCATCCTCGAGGGATCAGATACGCAGTATTTT.

This chain links TRBV11-2 with TRBJ1-6, with D tentatively TRBD1 (6 bases). V lost 3 bases to trimming and J lost 4 bases, with 7 bases between them. In germline, CDR1 is SGHAT, CDR2 FQNNGV. The CDR3 totals 14 residues. The CDR3 coding sequence is TGTGCCAGCAGCTTTGGGACATATAATTCACCCCTCCACTTT. Translation: CASSFGTYNSPLHF.

The rearrangement links TRBV7-3 to TRBJ2-1; D may be TRBD1 (5 bases). The CDR3 totals 14 residues. CDR1 is SGHTA and CDR2 is FQGTGA in the germline V gene. The V and J ends lost 4 bases and 4 bases respectively, with 11 bases between them. In DNA form, the CDR3 reads TGTGCCAGCAGCTCCCAGGGTATATACAATGAGCAGTTCTTC. Amino acid sequence: CASSSQGIYNEQFF.